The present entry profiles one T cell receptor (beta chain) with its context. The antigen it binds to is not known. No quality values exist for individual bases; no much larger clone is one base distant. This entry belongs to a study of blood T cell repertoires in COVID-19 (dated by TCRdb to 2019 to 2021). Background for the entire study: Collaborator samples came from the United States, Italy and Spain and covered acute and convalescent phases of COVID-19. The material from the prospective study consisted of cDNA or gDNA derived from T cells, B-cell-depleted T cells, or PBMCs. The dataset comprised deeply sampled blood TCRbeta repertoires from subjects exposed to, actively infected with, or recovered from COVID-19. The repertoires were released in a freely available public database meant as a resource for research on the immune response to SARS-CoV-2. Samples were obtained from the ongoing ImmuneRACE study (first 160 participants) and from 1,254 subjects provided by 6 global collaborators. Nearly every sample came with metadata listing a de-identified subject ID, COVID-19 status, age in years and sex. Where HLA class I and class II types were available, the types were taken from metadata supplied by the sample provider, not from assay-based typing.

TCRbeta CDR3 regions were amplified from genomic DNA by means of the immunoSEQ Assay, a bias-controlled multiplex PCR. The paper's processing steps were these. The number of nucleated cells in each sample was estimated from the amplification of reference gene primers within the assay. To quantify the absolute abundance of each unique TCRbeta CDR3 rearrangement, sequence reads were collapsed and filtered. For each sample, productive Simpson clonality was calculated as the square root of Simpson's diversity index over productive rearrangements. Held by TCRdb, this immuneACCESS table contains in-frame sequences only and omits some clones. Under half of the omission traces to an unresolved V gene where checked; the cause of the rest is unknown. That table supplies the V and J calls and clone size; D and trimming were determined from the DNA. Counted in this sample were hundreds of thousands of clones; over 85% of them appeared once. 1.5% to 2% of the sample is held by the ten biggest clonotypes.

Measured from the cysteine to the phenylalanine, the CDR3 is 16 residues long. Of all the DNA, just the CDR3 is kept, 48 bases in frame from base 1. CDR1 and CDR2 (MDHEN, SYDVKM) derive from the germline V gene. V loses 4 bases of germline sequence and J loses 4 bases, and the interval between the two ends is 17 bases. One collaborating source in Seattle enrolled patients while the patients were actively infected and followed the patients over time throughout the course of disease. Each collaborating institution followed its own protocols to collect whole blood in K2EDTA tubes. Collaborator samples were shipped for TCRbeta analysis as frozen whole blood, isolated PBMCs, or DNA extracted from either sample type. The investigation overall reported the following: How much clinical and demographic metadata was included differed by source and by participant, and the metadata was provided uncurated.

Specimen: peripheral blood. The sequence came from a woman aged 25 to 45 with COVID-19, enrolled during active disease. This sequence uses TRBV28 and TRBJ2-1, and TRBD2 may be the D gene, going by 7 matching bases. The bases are TGTGCCAGCAGTTCCCTAGGGGGGGCCTCATACAATGAGCAGTTCTTC. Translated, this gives CASSSLGGASYNEQFF.